The following is a T cell receptor (beta chain) sequence with its context. Its antigen is still unknown. Using its own MiXCR run on the RT-PCR reads, TCRdb lists one record per CDR3 protein. The sample holds about 700,000 distinct CDR3 sequences, 14% seen once. The source of the sample is a study of response to subunit inactivated influenza vaccine. Overall study findings and caveats: The authors offered the suggestion that each seasonal influenza vaccination recruits few new T cells.

The CDR3 is 16 residues long. The V gene's germline CDR1 is SGDLS and CDR2 YYNGEE. Trimming removed 1 base from V and 6 bases from J; junction bases left unmatched: 2. The rearrangement joins TRBV9 to TRBJ2-2, with 14 bases fitting TRBD2. The sequence derives from a man in his fifties who received an inactivated influenza vaccine. The source material was PBMCs from blood, sampled 14 days before vaccination. The CDR3 DNA follows: TGTGCCAGCAGCGTAAGACTAGCGGGAGGGGCCGGGGAGCTGTTTTTT. This translates into CASSVRLAGGAGELFF.